The 18 T cell receptor beta chains below come from one sample, sequenced in a study of shared clonotypes between healthy human individuals. TCRdb keeps only in-frame clones here, not all; method: immunoSEQ multiplex PCR. The sample contains 530,000 or so clones, over 75% of which appear only once. The sequencing sample was made of PBMCs. These receptors all stem from a woman aged 40 to 49 in good health. Some clones in this sample may be carry-over from other donors' samples.

The rearrangement uses TRBV29-1 and TRBJ2-2; TRBD2 matches at 8 bases. Germline V CDR1 and CDR2: SQVTM, ANQGSEA. J gave up 3 bases and V 4 bases, and 4 bases lay outside the gene matches. The CDR3 is 14 residues long. The CDR3 is CSVAGTSHTGELFF. As DNA, the CDR3 is TGCAGCGTTGCAGGGACTAGTCACACCGGGGAGCTGTTTTTT.

CDR3 in amino acids: CAWSVMGGGSGNTIYF. Here the CDR3 DNA reads TGTGCCTGGAGTGTAATGGGGGGAGGCAGTGGAAACACCATATATTTT. V gene TRBV30 combines with J gene TRBJ1-3; D might be TRBD1 (5 bases). The CDR3 consists of 16 residues. The germline V and J ends were trimmed by 0 bases and 3 bases, with 15 bases remaining between them. Germline CDR1 is GTSNPN and CDR2 is SVGIG (reference sequence).

The chain has TRBV10-1 and TRBJ2-3; D call uncertain. The CDR3 loop spans 13 amino acids. V lost 6 bases and J 4 bases, leaving 11 bases between the germline ends. The germline V gene has CDR1 WNHNN and CDR2 SYGVQD (reference sequence). CDR3 in DNA: TGCGCCAGCAGGTCGGGCCTCGCAGATACGCAGTATTTT. It yields the protein CASRSGLADTQYF.

V usage is TRBV20-1 and J usage is TRBJ2-1; unclear D gene. V was trimmed by 6 bases and J by 10 bases, leaving 10 bases between them. Germline loops: CDR1 DFQATT, CDR2 SNEGSKA (reference sequence). The CDR3 covers 10 residues. Written as DNA, the CDR3 is TGCAGTGCCTACTCCTTAGAGCAGTTCTTC. The encoded protein is CSAYSLEQFF.

With respect to this clone: The same CDR3 also results from other DNA sequences found in this sample. The genes are TRBV10-2 and TRBJ2-5, with D unclear. V lost 3 bases to trimming and J lost 5 bases, with 4 bases between them. Germline V gene lookup returns CDR1 WSHSY and CDR2 SAAADI. This CDR3 has 11 amino acids. The chain's CDR3 is CASSESETQYF. The CDR3 DNA sequence: TGCGCCAGCAGTGAATCTGAGACCCAGTACTTC.

In this sample, this clone turned up once. The J gene is TRBJ1-1, the V gene TRBV10-3, with 9 bases matching TRBD1. This CDR3 has 15 amino acids. CDR1 ENHRY and CDR2 SYGVKD come from the germline V gene. With V trimmed by 3 bases and J by 4 bases, 6 bases remained unmatched. The CDR3: CAISDPRTGATEAFF. For the CDR3, the DNA is TGTGCCATCAGTGACCCGAGGACAGGGGCCACTGAAGCTTTCTTT.

The V gene is TRBV4-3, the J gene TRBJ1-1; 9 nucleotides align to TRBD1. Trimming took 0 bases from V and 4 from J; bases not matched to a gene: 6. Germline V gene lookup returns CDR1 LGHNA and CDR2 YSLEER. CDR3 length: 16 residues. CDR3 in amino acids: CASSQEFGTGITEAFF. The CDR3 coding sequence is TGCGCCAGCAGCCAAGAATTTGGGACAGGGATCACTGAAGCTTTCTTT.

This clone was found once. The V and J genes are TRBV11-2 and TRBJ2-5; D possibly corresponds to TRBD2 (5 bases). The CDR3 length is 14 residues. CDR1 is SGHAT and CDR2 is FQNNGV in the germline V gene. V shed 0 bases and J shed 4 bases, with 9 bases lying between them. CDR3 in DNA: TGTGCCAGCAGCTTAGATCTTGCGGGAGAGACCCAGTACTTC. It codes for CASSLDLAGETQYF.

The chain employs TRBV5-4 and TRBJ2-2; possible D gene TRBD1, 5 bases. Trimming removed 4 bases from V and 9 bases from J, with 10 bases in between. The CDR3 contains 12 residues. CDR1 SGHNT and CDR2 YYREEE come from the germline V gene (reference sequence). The CDR3 loop reads CASSIGQRELFF. DNA for the CDR3: TGTGCCAGCAGCATAGGACAAAGGGAGCTGTTTTTT.

The chain couples TRBV25-1 to TRBJ1-2; D is ambiguous. This CDR3 region has 11 residues. CDR1 MGHDK and CDR2 SYGVNS come from the germline V gene. V shed 7 bases and J shed 8 bases, with 11 bases lying between them. The CDR3 DNA follows: TGTGCCAGCACTTCGGGGAAGGGCTACACCTTC. It yields the protein CASTSGKGYTF.

This clone was detected only a few times. The rearrangement joins TRBV27 to TRBJ2-7; D is perhaps TRBD1 or TRBD2 (5 bases each). V was clipped by 4 bases and J by 6 bases, with 13 bases between them. Per the germline V gene, CDR1 is MNHEY and CDR2 is SMNVEV (reference sequence). This CDR3 region has 13 residues. CDR3 in amino acids: CASSWDPRSEQYF. In nucleotides, the CDR3 is TGTGCCAGCAGTTGGGACCCTAGATCCGAGCAGTACTTC.

The chain recombines TRBV15 with TRBJ1-5; D is unclear. Germline V lookup: CDR1 LNHNV, CDR2 YYDKDF (reference sequence). Trimming shortened V by 1 base and J by 2 bases, and 12 bases separated the two germline ends. The CDR3 is 16 residues long. CDR3 DNA sequence: TGTGCCACCAGCAGAGGACAAGATGTGGGCAATCAGCCCCAGCATTTT. Residues: CATSRGQDVGNQPQHF.

The chain has TRBV5-1 and TRBJ1-2; D call uncertain. CDR3 length: 14 residues. The V end lost 5 bases, the J end lost 8 bases, and 19 bases lay between the germline ends. Germline CDR1 reads SGHRS; CDR2 reads YFSETQ. CDR3 protein: CASRTGPRHTGYTF. In nucleotides, the CDR3 is TGCGCCAGCAGAACCGGGCCAAGGCATACCGGCTACACCTTC.

V is TRBV4-2 and J is TRBJ2-1; D is possibly TRBD2 (5 bases). Trimming took off 4 bases at V and 3 bases at J, with 16 bases between the two ends. Germline V gene lookup returns CDR1 LGHNA and CDR2 YNFKEQ. This CDR3 spans 16 amino acids. The CDR3 nucleotides are TGTGCCAGCAGCCCCGGGCGGGCGGATCTCTACAATGAGCAGTTCTTC. Translation gives CASSPGRADLYNEQFF.

V usage is TRBV18 and J usage is TRBJ2-2, with D possibly being TRBD2 (6 bases). The CDR3 extends over 16 amino acids. The germline gives CDR1 KGHSH, CDR2 LQKENI. The ends were cut back, 1 base at V and 2 bases at J, with 11 bases in the middle. CDR3: CASSPLIAENTGELFF. The CDR3 DNA is TGTGCCAGCTCACCACTTATAGCGGAAAACACCGGGGAGCTGTTTTTT. Using reference TRBV18 and TRBJ2-2 for the parts outside the CDR3, the full variable domain is NAGVMQNPRHLVRRRGQEARLRCSPMKGHSHVYWYRQLPEEGLKFMVYLQKENIIDESGMPKERFSAEFPKEGPSILRIQQVVRGDSAAYFCASSPLIAENTGELFFGEGSRLTVL.

This chain connects TRBV7-8 to TRBJ1-5, with D possibly TRBD1 on 5 matching bases. Germline loops: CDR1 SGHVS, CDR2 FQNEAQ. Trimming pared 1 base from V and 7 bases from J, leaving 11 bases between. The CDR3 spans 14 residues. The CDR3 region is CASSLVGGDQPQHF. The CDR3 nucleotides are TGTGCCAGCAGCTTAGTGGGCGGGGACCAGCCCCAGCATTTT. Full variable domain (remainder filled in from reference TRBV7-8 and TRBJ1-5): GAGVSQSPRYKVAKRGQDVALRCDPISGHVSLFWYQQALGQGPEFLTYFQNEAQLDKSGLPSDRFFAERPEGSVSTLKIQRTQQEDSAVYLCASSLVGGDQPQHFGDGTRLSIL.

This clone was picked up one time. This chain connects TRBV28 to TRBJ2-7, with 8 positions matching TRBD2. V trimming: 5 bases; J trimming: 1 base; junction bases outside the gene matches: 4. Germline CDR1 and CDR2: MDHEN and SYDVKM. This CDR3 is 14 amino acids long. DNA of the CDR3: TGTGCCAGCAGTCCACTAGCGGAGTCCTACGAGCAGTACTTC. Its translation is CASSPLAESYEQYF.

This clone was observed a single time. The gene calls are TRBV30 and TRBJ1-2; D call uncertain. This CDR3 region has 13 residues. V was clipped by 4 bases and J by 3 bases, with 12 bases between them. CDR1 GTSNPN and CDR2 SVGIG come from the germline V gene (reference sequence). The CDR3 DNA sequence: TGTGCCTGGATTGGGCAGGTCGACTATGGCTACACCTTC. Translating it yields CAWIGQVDYGYTF.